Presented here are 20 T cell receptor beta chains from one specimen sequenced in a study of T cell repertoires in ileal Crohn's disease. The time point denotes: neoterminal ileum biopsy at postoperative endoscopy, about 6 months after surgery. The method was immunoSEQ multiplex PCR; TCRdb's version includes in-frame clones alone and lacks a portion of them. The sample yields 9,500 to 11,000 clones, about four fifths seen once. Sequencing input: ileal tissue. These TCRs come from an adult with Crohn's disease.

The genes are TRBV5-1 and TRBJ1-1; 7 nucleotides match TRBD1. V gave up 5 bases and J gave up 5 bases; unmatched junction bases: 9. In germline, CDR1 is SGHRS, CDR2 YFSETQ. The CDR3 spans 14 residues. The CDR3 sequence is CASRIQTGQTEAFF. The CDR3, as DNA: TGCGCCAGCAGGATTCAGACAGGGCAAACTGAAGCTTTCTTT.

This clone was picked up a small number of times. The V call is TRBV7-9, the J call TRBJ1-1; TRBD1 might be the D (5 bases). V was clipped by 2 bases and J by 1 base, with 11 bases between them. Germline CDR1 reads SEHNR; CDR2 reads FQNEAQ (reference sequence). The CDR3 has 15 residues. In DNA form, the CDR3 reads TGTGCCAGCAGCTTATTGGGCAGGGAGAACACTGAAGCTTTCTTT. Its translation: CASSLLGRENTEAFF.

The CDR3 sequence is CASSYVWGGSTDTQYF. CDR3 coding DNA: TGTGCCAGCAGTTACGTCTGGGGGGGAAGCACAGATACGCAGTATTTT. The gene calls are TRBV6-5 and TRBJ2-3, with 7 bases lining up with TRBD2. The CDR3 is 16 amino acids. Trimming took 2 bases from V and 0 from J; bases not matched to a gene: 5. Germline V gives CDR1 MNHEY, CDR2 SVGAGI.

V usage is TRBV5-1 and J usage is TRBJ2-5, with a possible D match to TRBD1 (5 bases). Trimming cost V 2 bases and J 1 base, with 6 bases left between them. The CDR3 extends over 13 amino acids. CDR1 SGHRS and CDR2 YFSETQ come from the germline V gene. The CDR3 region has the DNA TGCGCCAGCAGCTTCCAGGGCCAAGAGACCCAGTACTTC. Translation gives CASSFQGQETQYF.

CDR3: CASSLAPGTGLYEQYF. The CDR3 bases are TGTGCCAGCAGCTTAGCCCCCGGGACAGGCCTTTACGAGCAGTACTTC. The chain is built from TRBV7-9 and TRBJ2-7, with 8 bases identical to TRBD1. The trim removed 0 bases at V and 4 bases at J, leaving 8 bases unmatched. Germline V gene sequence: CDR1 SEHNR, CDR2 FQNEAQ (reference sequence). CDR3 length: 16 residues.

This clone was picked up one time. The chain is built from TRBV7-2 and TRBJ1-2; D is uncertain. V gave up 5 bases and J gave up 4 bases, with 14 bases separating them. The CDR3 totals 14 residues. The germline V gene has CDR1 SGHTA and CDR2 FQGNSA. The CDR3 sequence: CASSETGVSYGYTF. In nucleotides, the CDR3 is TGTGCCAGCAGCGAAACGGGAGTTTCCTATGGCTACACCTTC.

This rearrangement joins TRBV13 to TRBJ2-2, with 10 bases fitting TRBD1. The CDR3 is 17 residues long. Germline V lookup: CDR1 PRHDT, CDR2 FYEKMQ (reference sequence). With V trimmed by 5 bases and J by 5 bases, 11 bases remained unmatched. The CDR3 region is CASSHGTGAFRTGELFF. As DNA, the CDR3 is TGTGCCAGCAGCCATGGGACAGGGGCTTTCAGAACCGGGGAGCTGTTTTTT.

The rearrangement links TRBV27 to TRBJ2-2; 9 positions match TRBD2. The CDR3 spans 16 residues. Trimming at V came to 6 bases and at J to 1 base, leaving 6 bases not matched to a gene. Germline-derived CDR1 and CDR2 are MNHEY and SMNVEV (reference sequence). CDR3 in amino acids: CASRRGTSLNTGELFF. Here the CDR3 DNA reads TGTGCCAGCAGACGCGGGACTAGCTTGAACACCGGGGAGCTGTTTTTT.

This sequence joins TRBV19 and TRBJ1-1, with D hard to call. Trimming removed 4 bases from V and 10 bases from J, with 16 bases in between. Germline CDR1 reads LNHDA; CDR2 reads SQIVND (reference sequence). CDR3 size: 13 residues. This CDR3 is CASSTRTVEGAFF. The CDR3 bases are TGTGCCAGTAGTACCCGGACGGTGGAGGGAGCTTTCTTT.

The chain has TRBV29-1 and TRBJ1-4; D possibly corresponds to TRBD1 (6 bases). V lost 3 bases and J 8 bases, leaving 13 bases between the germline ends. Germline lookup yields CDR1 SQVTM and CDR2 ANQGSEA. The CDR3 spans 13 residues. The chain's CDR3 is CSVESGEYEKLFF. The CDR3 coding sequence is TGCAGCGTTGAGTCAGGGGAGTACGAAAAACTGTTTTTT.

The chain is built from TRBV29-1 and TRBJ2-3; no reliable D call. V shed 0 bases and J shed 8 bases, with 18 bases lying between them. This CDR3 comprises 15 residues. Germline assignment: CDR1 SQVTM and CDR2 ANQGSEA. The CDR3 here is CSVEEQSVAGATQYF. In DNA, the CDR3 is TGCAGCGTTGAAGAACAAAGTGTGGCAGGCGCTACGCAGTATTTT.

V gene TRBV29-1 combines with J gene TRBJ2-3; 7 positions match TRBD1. With 5 bases clipped from V and 3 bases from J, the junction kept 8 bases outside the gene matches. CDR1 and CDR2 from the germline V gene are SQVTM and ANQGSEA. CDR3 size: 14 residues. CDR3 sequence reads: CSVRTGASTDTQYF. The CDR3 nucleotides are TGCAGCGTTAGAACAGGGGCTTCGACAGATACGCAGTATTTT.

The J gene is TRBJ2-7, the V gene TRBV6-1, with 7 bases matching TRBD1. Looked up from germline, CDR1 is MNHNS and CDR2 is SASEGT. V shed 5 bases and J 3 bases; nucleotides not matched to a gene: 7. The CDR3 has 14 residues. CDR3 in amino acids: CASSTGTAYYEQYF. The CDR3 nucleotides are TGTGCCAGCAGTACCGGGACAGCGTACTACGAGCAGTACTTC.

The chain recombines TRBV7-9 with TRBJ1-2; perhaps TRBD1 as D (6 bases). V lost 8 bases and J lost 6, with 22 bases in between. Per germline, CDR1 SEHNR and CDR2 FQNEAQ (reference sequence). The CDR3 covers 15 residues. CDR3 in DNA: TGTGCCAGCTCTAAGGGGGGGGCGACCACGAATGGCTACACCTTC. This translates into CASSKGGATTNGYTF.

V and J are TRBV7-9 and TRBJ2-7; a weak D match, TRBD1 (5 bases). Germline CDR1 reads SEHNR; CDR2 reads FQNEAQ (reference sequence). The ends were cut back, 2 bases at V and 2 bases at J, with 10 bases in the middle. The CDR3 totals 14 residues. CDR3 nucleotide sequence: TGTGCCAGCAGCTTACGCCAGGGCCCCTACGAGCAGTACTTC. This translates into CASSLRQGPYEQYF. The full variable domain, with the rest looked up from reference TRBV7-9 and TRBJ2-7, is DTGVSQNPRHKITKRGQNVTFRCDPISEHNRLYWYRQTLGQGPEFLTYFQNEAQLEKSRLLSDRFSAERPKGSFSTLEIQRTEQGDSAMYLCASSLRQGPYEQYFGPGTRLTVT.

The table lists this clone with a few counts. The rearrangement joins TRBV5-1 to TRBJ2-3; weak D call: TRBD1 (7 bases). The germline CDR1 and CDR2 sequences are SGHRS and YFSETQ. V was trimmed by 4 bases and J by 5 bases, leaving 20 bases between them. This CDR3 spans 16 amino acids. The CDR3 is CASSPLAGGTEDTQYF. DNA of the CDR3: TGCGCCAGCAGCCCCCTGGCAGGGGGGACGGAAGATACGCAGTATTTT.

The chain combines TRBV7-2 with TRBJ2-7; possible D gene TRBD1, 6 bases. Deletions cut 3 bases from V and 3 bases from J, with 12 bases between. The CDR3 loop spans 14 amino acids. In germline, CDR1 is SGHTA, CDR2 FQGNSA. CDR3: CASSFQRTVYEQYF. The CDR3, as DNA: TGTGCCAGCAGCTTCCAGAGGACAGTCTACGAGCAGTACTTC.

V gene TRBV29-1 combines with J gene TRBJ1-1; 10 bases align to TRBD1. This CDR3 is built from 13 residues. V trimming: 6 bases; J trimming: 4 bases; junction bases outside the gene matches: 5. The germline gives CDR1 SQVTM, CDR2 ANQGSEA. The CDR3 DNA reads as TGCAGCGTGGGGACAGGGGACGGCACTGAAGCTTTCTTT. Amino acids: CSVGTGDGTEAFF.

The chain couples TRBV4-1 to TRBJ1-2; 7 nucleotides match TRBD1. Germline V gene data show CDR1 as MGHRA and CDR2 as YSYEKL. This CDR3 is 15 amino acids long. V was clipped by 1 base and J by 4 bases; unmatched bases: 6. The CDR3 region is CASSQGGQEIYGYTF. As DNA, the CDR3 is TGCGCCAGCAGCCAAGGCGGACAGGAGATCTATGGCTACACCTTC.

V is TRBV6-5 and J is TRBJ2-7; 10 bases are a match to TRBD1. Germline values: CDR1 MNHEY, CDR2 SVGAGI. CDR3 length: 15 amino acids. The V and J ends lost 7 bases and 3 bases, in that order; junction bases with no gene match: 9. In DNA form, the CDR3 reads TGTGCCAGCACCAAGGGGACAGGGGATGTCTACGAGCAGTACTTC. Its translation: CASTKGTGDVYEQYF.